The rows below give T cell receptor beta chains drawn from one sample of a study of blood T cell repertoires in COVID-19. Only in-frame clones appear in the TCRdb table, and some are missing; sequencing was by immunoSEQ multiplex PCR. The sample has around 220,000 clones, roughly 89% seen once. Sequenced sample: PBMCs or T cells enriched from blood (not recorded which). These receptors originate from a woman between 35 and 50 years old who had recovered from COVID-19. The CDR3 runs from the conserved cysteine through the conserved F or W. The order of the fields is clone size, J gene, D gene, V gene, CDR3 protein, CDR3 DNA. D genes are given only for firm matches. Size is omitted from some rows. Given values are once, few, many or a class for expanded clones.

size: .
J: TRBJ2-7
D: .
V: TRBV30
CDR3: CAWSVYRFSYEQYF
DNA: TGTGCCTGGAGTGTATACCGGTTCTCCTACGAGCAGTACTTC

size: few
J: TRBJ1-2
D: TRBD1
V: TRBV5-1
CDR3: CASSFRGLDYGYTF
DNA: TGCGCCAGCAGCTTCAGGGGGCTCGACTATGGCTACACCTTC

size: .
J: TRBJ1-3
D: .
V: TRBV12-3/TRBV12-4
CDR3: CASSPLTNTIYF
DNA: TGTGCCAGCAGTCCTCTAACAAACACCATATATTTT

size: .
J: TRBJ2-6
D: TRBD1
V: TRBV27
CDR3: CASSLRQGARGANVLTF
DNA: TGTGCCAGCAGTTTACGTCAGGGGGCGCGGGGGGCCAACGTCCTGACTTTC

size: few
J: TRBJ1-4
D: .
V: TRBV19
CDR3: CASTPFATNEKLFF
DNA: TGTGCCAGTACCCCCTTCGCAACTAATGAAAAACTGTTTTTT

size: .
J: TRBJ1-5
D: TRBD1
V: TRBV7-2
CDR3: CASSLAYRRGISNQPQHF
DNA: TGTGCCAGCAGCTTAGCATATCGCAGGGGGATAAGCAATCAGCCCCAGCATTTT

size: .
J: TRBJ2-2
D: .
V: TRBV10-1
CDR3: CASSDPRGPNTGELFF
DNA: TGCGCCAGCAGCGATCCCAGGGGTCCGAACACCGGGGAGCTGTTTTTT

size: .
J: TRBJ2-1
D: TRBD2
V: TRBV19
CDR3: CASSTAGLAGINEQFF
DNA: TGTGCCAGTAGTACAGCAGGACTAGCGGGAATCAATGAGCAGTTCTTC

size: .
J: TRBJ1-2
D: .
V: TRBV21-1
CDR3: CASRFGGGGLNYGYTF
DNA: TGTGCCAGCAGATTTGGTGGGGGGGGCCTTAACTATGGCTACACCTTC

size: .
J: TRBJ2-3
D: .
V: TRBV27
CDR3: CASSLSRTDTQYF
DNA: TGTGCCAGCAGTTTAAGCCGCACAGATACGCAGTATTTT

size: once
J: TRBJ1-2
D: .
V: TRBV28
CDR3: CASSLPGHRHTF
DNA: TGTGCCAGCAGTTTACCGGGACACAGGCACACCTTC

size: .
J: TRBJ1-6
D: .
V: TRBV2
CDR3: CASRSASSYNSPLHF
DNA: TGTGCCAGCAGGTCCGCTAGCTCCTATAATTCACCCCTCCACTTT

size: .
J: TRBJ1-5
D: .
V: TRBV27
CDR3: CASSLSRPHYSNQPQHF
DNA: TGTGCCAGCAGTTTAAGTCGGCCACACTATAGCAATCAGCCCCAGCATTTT

size: .
J: TRBJ2-3
D: TRBD2
V: TRBV4-1
CDR3: CASSQGLRSGRSTDTQYF
DNA: TGCGCCAGCAGCCAAGGCCTCCGGAGCGGGAGAAGCACAGATACGCAGTATTTT

size: .
J: TRBJ2-3
D: .
V: TRBV7-2
CDR3: CASSLLGRGASTDTQYF
DNA: TGTGCCAGCAGCTTACTTGGCCGTGGGGCTAGCACAGATACGCAGTATTTT

size: .
J: TRBJ2-3
D: TRBD1
V: TRBV24-1
CDR3: CATSGAGTGGVDTQYF
DNA: TGTGCCACCAGTGGGGCAGGGACAGGAGGAGTAGATACGCAGTATTTT